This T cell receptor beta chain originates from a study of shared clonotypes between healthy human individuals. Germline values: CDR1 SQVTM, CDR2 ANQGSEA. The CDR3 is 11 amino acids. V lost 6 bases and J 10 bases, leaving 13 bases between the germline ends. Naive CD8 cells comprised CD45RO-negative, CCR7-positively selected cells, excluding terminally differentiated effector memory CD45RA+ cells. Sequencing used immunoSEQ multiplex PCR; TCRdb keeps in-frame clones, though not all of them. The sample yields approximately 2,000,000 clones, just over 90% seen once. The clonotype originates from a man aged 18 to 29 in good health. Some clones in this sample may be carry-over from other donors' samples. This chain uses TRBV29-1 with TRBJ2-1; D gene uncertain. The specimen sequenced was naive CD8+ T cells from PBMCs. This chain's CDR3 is CSVRSVWEQFF. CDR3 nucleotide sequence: TGCAGCGTCCGTTCCGTGTGGGAGCAGTTCTTC.